This TCR beta chain was identified during a study of blood T cells in healthy people across ages. The study, taken as a whole, reports: Age showed a roughly linear inverse relationship with TCR beta diversity per million T cells.

This CDR3 comprises 14 residues. Per germline, CDR1 MNHEY and CDR2 SMNVEV (reference sequence). The V gene lost 2 bases and the J gene lost 3 bases, with 8 bases spanning the gap. Of note for this clonotype: Its target is not known.

Combining a sample-barcoded 5' primer with a J-beta primer mix, a second PCR ran for roughly 6 to 12 cycles. TCRdb processed the 5' RACE reads anew with MiXCR; each CDR3 protein has one entry. The table has about 1,500,000 distinct CDR3 sequences, approximately 38% seen once; the top ten hold 7.9%. The chain carries TRBV27 and TRBJ1-5, with no clear D. The specimen sequenced was blood. The clonotype was recovered from a woman aged 18-29 years in good health. CDR3 in amino acids: CASSLDGINQPQHF. CDR3 nucleotide sequence: TGTGCCAGCAGTTTAGACGGGATCAATCAGCCCCAGCATTTT.